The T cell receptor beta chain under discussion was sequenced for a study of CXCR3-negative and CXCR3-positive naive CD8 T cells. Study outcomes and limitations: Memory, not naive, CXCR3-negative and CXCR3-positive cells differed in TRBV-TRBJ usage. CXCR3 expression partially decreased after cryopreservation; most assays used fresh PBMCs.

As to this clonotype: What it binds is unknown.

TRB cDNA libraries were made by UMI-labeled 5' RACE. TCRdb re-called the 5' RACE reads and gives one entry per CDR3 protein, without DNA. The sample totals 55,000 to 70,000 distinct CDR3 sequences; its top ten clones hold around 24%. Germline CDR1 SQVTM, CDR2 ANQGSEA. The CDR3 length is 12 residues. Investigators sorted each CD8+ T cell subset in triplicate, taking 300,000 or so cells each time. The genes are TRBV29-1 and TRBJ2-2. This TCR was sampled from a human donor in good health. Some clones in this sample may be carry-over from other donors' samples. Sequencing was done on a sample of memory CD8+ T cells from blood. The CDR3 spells CSVEVGFRELFF.